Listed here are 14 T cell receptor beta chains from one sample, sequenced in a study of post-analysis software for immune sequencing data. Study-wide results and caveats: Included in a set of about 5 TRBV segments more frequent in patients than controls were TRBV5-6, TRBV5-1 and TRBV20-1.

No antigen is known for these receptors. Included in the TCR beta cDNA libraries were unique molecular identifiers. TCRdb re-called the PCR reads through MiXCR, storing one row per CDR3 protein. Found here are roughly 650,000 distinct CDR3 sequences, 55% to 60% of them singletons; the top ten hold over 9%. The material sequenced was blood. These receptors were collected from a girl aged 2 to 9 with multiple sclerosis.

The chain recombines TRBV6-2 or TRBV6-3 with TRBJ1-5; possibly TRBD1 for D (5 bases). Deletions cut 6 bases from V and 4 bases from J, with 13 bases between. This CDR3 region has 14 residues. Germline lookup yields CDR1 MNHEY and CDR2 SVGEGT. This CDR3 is CASSRPRQNQPQHF. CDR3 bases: TGTGCCAGCAGCCGCCCTCGACAGAATCAGCCCCAGCATTTT.

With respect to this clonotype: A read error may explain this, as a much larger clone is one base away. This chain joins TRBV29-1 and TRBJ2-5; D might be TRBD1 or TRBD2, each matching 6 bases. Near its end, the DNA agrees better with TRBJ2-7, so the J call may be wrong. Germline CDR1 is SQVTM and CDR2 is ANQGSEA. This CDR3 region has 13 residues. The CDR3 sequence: CSVSDGGGYEQYF. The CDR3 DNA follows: TGCAGCGTTTCAGACGGGGGCGGATACGAGCAGTACTTC.

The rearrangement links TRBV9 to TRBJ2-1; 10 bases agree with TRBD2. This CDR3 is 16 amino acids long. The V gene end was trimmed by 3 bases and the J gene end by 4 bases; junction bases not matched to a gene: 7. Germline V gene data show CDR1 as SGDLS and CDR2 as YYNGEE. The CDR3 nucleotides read TGTGCCAGCAGCGGCCGAACTAGCGGGATTTACAATGAGCAGTTCTTC. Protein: CASSGRTSGIYNEQFF.

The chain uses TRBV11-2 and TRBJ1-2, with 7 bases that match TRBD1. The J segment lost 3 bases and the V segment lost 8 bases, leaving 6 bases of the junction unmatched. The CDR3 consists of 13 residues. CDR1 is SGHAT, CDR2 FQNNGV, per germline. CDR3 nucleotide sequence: TGTGCCAGCGGCCGGGACAGCGACTATGGCTACACCTTC. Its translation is CASGRDSDYGYTF. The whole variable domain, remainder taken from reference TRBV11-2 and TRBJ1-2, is EAGVAQSPRYKIIEKRQSVAFWCNPISGHATLYWYQQILGQGPKLLIQFQNNGVVDDSQLPKDRFSAERLKGVDSTLKIQPAKLEDSAVYLCASGRDSDYGYTFGSGTRLTVV.

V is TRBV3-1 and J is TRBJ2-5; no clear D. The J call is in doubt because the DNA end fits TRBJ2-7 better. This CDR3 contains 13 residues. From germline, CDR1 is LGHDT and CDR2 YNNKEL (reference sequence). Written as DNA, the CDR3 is TGTGCCAGCAGCCAAGGGGGTGAACGCGAGCAGTACTTC. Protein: CASSQGGEREQYF.

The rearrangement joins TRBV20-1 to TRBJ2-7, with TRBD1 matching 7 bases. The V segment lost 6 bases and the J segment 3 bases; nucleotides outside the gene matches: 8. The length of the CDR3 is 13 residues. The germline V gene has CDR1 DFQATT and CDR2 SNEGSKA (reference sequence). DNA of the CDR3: TGCAGTGCCGGAGTACAGGGGCACTACGAGCAGTACTTC. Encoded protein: CSAGVQGHYEQYF.

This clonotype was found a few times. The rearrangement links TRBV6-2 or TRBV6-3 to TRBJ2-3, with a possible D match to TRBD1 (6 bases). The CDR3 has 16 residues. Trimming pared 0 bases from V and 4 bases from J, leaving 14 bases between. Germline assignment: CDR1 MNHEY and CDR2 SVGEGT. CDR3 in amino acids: CASSYSRPRGSDTQYF. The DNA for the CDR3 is TGTGCCAGCAGTTACTCGCGGCCGAGGGGGTCAGATACGCAGTATTTT.

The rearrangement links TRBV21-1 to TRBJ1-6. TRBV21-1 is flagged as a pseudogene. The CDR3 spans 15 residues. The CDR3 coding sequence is TGTGCCAGCAGCAAAGTGCGGGGAACTAATTCACCCCTCCACTTT. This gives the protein CASSKVRGTNSPLHF.

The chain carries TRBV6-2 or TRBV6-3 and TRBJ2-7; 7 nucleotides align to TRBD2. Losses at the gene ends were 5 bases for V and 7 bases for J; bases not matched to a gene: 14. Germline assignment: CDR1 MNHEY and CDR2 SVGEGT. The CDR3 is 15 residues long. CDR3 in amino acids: CASSAYGGGPMEQYF. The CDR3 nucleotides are TGTGCCAGCAGTGCTTATGGGGGAGGGCCCATGGAGCAGTACTTC.

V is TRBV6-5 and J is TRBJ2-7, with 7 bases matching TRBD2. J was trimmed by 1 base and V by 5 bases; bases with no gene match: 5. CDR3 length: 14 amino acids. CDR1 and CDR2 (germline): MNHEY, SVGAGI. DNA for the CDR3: TGTGCCAGCAGTACGTCTAGCGGATCCTACGAGCAGTACTTC. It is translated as CASSTSSGSYEQYF.

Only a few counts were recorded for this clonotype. As DNA, the CDR3 is TGCAGTGCTCCGAAGACCGGGCAGGGGATTATGGAGACCCAGTACTTC. It is translated as CSAPKTGQGIMETQYF. J is TRBJ2-5 and V is TRBV20-1, with D perhaps TRBD1 (6 bases). The CDR3 has 16 amino acids. V lost 5 bases and J lost 5, with 24 bases in between. Per the germline V gene, CDR1 is DFQATT and CDR2 is SNEGSKA (reference sequence).

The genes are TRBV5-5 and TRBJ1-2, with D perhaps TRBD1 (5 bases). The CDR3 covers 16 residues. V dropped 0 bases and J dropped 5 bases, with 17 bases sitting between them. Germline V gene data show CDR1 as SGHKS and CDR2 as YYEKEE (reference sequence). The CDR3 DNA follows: TGTGCCAGCAGCTTGGAGGCGGGGTGGGGGTATTATGGCTACACCTTC. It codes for CASSLEAGWGYYGYTF.

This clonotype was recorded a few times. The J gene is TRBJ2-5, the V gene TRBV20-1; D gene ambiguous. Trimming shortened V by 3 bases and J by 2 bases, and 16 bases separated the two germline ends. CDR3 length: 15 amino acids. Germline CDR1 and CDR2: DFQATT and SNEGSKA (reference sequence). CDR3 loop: CSARSSGGPQETQYF. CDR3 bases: TGCAGTGCTAGGTCTTCGGGCGGACCGCAAGAGACCCAGTACTTC.

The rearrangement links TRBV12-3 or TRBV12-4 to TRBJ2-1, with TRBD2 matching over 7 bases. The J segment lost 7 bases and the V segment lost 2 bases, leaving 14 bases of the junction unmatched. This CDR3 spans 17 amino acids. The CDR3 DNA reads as TGTGCCAGCAGTTTACAAGCAGAGTGGGAGGGCGGGAATGAGCAGTTCTTC. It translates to CASSLQAEWEGGNEQFF.